Listed below are T cell receptor beta chains from one sample, sequenced in a study of T cell responses to AZD1222 COVID-19 vaccine. The method was immunoSEQ multiplex PCR; TCRdb's version includes in-frame clones alone and lacks a portion of them. The sample consists of 90,000 to 150,000 clones, roughly nine tenths of them appearing once. The sample was peripheral blood, taken 28 days after the second AZD1222 dose. Receptors originate from an adult who received the AZD1222 COVID-19 vaccine. Both conserved end residues are part of each CDR3. A D gene is named only where the DNA matches it firmly. A row's size may be missing; if present it is once, few, many or a size class.

V gene	J gene	D gene	clone size	CDR3 DNA	CDR3 protein
TRBV5-4	TRBJ2-7	TRBD2	NA	TGTGCCAGCAGCCGGGAGGGGGGCACCTACGAGCAGTACTTC	CASSREGGTYEQYF
TRBV5-8	TRBJ1-2	NA	NA	TGTGCCAGCAGCTTGTTCGGGGTCAACTATGGCTACACCTTC	CASSLFGVNYGYTF
TRBV7-2	TRBJ2-7	NA	NA	TGTGCCAGCAGCTTAGGCGCAGGATCCTACGAGCAGTACTTC	CASSLGAGSYEQYF
TRBV29-1	TRBJ1-3	NA	NA	TGCAGCGTTGAAGAAAAAACAGGCCCTAACACCATATATTTT	CSVEEKTGPNTIYF
TRBV10-3	TRBJ1-2	NA	NA	TGTGCCACAAAGGGGGGACTACAGGGCGGCGAGGGCTACACCTTC	CATKGGLQGGEGYTF
TRBV5-4	TRBJ1-1	NA	NA	TGTGCCAGCAGCCAGGACAGCGGGGGCACTGAAGCTTTCTTT	CASSQDSGGTEAFF
TRBV10-3	TRBJ2-7	TRBD1	NA	TGTGCCATCAGTGCTGCGACAGGGGGCTACGAGCAGTACTTC	CAISAATGGYEQYF
TRBV13	TRBJ2-7	NA	once	TGTGCCAGCAGCTTAATGGCAGCGAACGAGCAGTACTTC	CASSLMAANEQYF
TRBV7-2	TRBJ1-3	NA	NA	TGTGCCAGCAGCTTAGCCGGGGTCGGAAACACCATATATTTT	CASSLAGVGNTIYF
TRBV18	TRBJ2-7	NA	NA	TGTGCCAGCTCACCAGGCATCCAGCAGTACTTC	CASSPGIQQYF
TRBV7-6	TRBJ2-3	TRBD2	few	TGTGCCAGCAGTCACAGTCCCCCGGGGGGGAGCACAGATACGCAGTATTTT	CASSHSPPGGSTDTQYF
TRBV6-2/TRBV6-3	TRBJ1-1	NA	NA	TGTGCCAGCAGTTACGCCGGGGTGGGCTCTGACCCTGAAGCTTTCTTT	CASSYAGVGSDPEAFF
TRBV18	TRBJ2-7	NA	NA	TGTGCCAGCTCACCAGGGATGGAGAAAGGGATAGAGGAGTACTTC	CASSPGMEKGIEEYF
TRBV6-5	TRBJ1-1	NA	NA	TGTGCCAGCAGCAAGGGACGGATGAACACTGAAGCTTTCTTT	CASSKGRMNTEAFF
TRBV6-5	TRBJ1-5	TRBD1	NA	TGTGCCAGCAGTATCACAGGGGGTACCCAGCCCCAGCATTTT	CASSITGGTQPQHF
TRBV19	TRBJ1-1	TRBD1	NA	TGTGCCAGTTGTACGATTACAGGGGGCTACACTGAAGCTTTCTTT	CASCTITGGYTEAFF
TRBV3-1/TRBV3-2	TRBJ2-5	NA	NA	TGTGCCAGCAGCCAAGCCCAAGAGACCCAGTACTTC	CASSQAQETQYF
TRBV5-1	TRBJ2-3	NA	NA	TGCGCCAGCAGCTTGGGGACAGGCACAGATACGCAGTATTTT	CASSLGTGTDTQYF
TRBV5-4	TRBJ2-3	TRBD1	NA	TGTGCCAGCAGCTCTCGGAACAGGGGGTCGACAGATACGCAGTATTTT	CASSSRNRGSTDTQYF
TRBV5-6	TRBJ2-3	NA	NA	TGTGCCAGCAGCCGCATCGGAGGTGCCTTCACAGATACGCAGTATTTT	CASSRIGGAFTDTQYF
TRBV29-1	TRBJ2-2	NA	NA	TGCAGCGTTGATGCCCAGAACACCGGGGAGCTGTTTTTT	CSVDAQNTGELFF
TRBV3-1/TRBV3-2	TRBJ1-6	NA	NA	TGTGCCAGCAGCCAGGGACTTACAGGAGAAGCACCCCTCCACTTT	CASSQGLTGEAPLHF
TRBV5-4	TRBJ1-1	TRBD1	NA	TGTGCCAGCAGCTTCAGGGGGTTGGACACTGAAGCTTTCTTT	CASSFRGLDTEAFF
TRBV5-5	TRBJ1-2	NA	NA	TGTGCCAGCAGCTCGGGCAGGTCCTATGGCTACACCTTC	CASSSGRSYGYTF
TRBV5-1	TRBJ1-1	TRBD1	NA	TGCGCCAGCAGCGTGGACAGGGTGAACACTGAAGCTTTCTTT	CASSVDRVNTEAFF
TRBV9	TRBJ2-2	TRBD1	NA	TGTGCCAGCAGCGACCGGACAGGTCCTATCCCCACCGGGGAGCTGTTTTTT	CASSDRTGPIPTGELFF
TRBV6-4	TRBJ1-2	NA	NA	TGTGCCAGCAGTCGGGACGCCGGTGTCGGAGGCTACACCTTC	CASSRDAGVGGYTF
TRBV19	TRBJ1-1	NA	NA	TGTGCCAGTAGTATCCAGGCGAACACTGAAGCTTTCTTT	CASSIQANTEAFF
TRBV5-4	TRBJ1-1	NA	once	TGTGCCAGCAGTTTCAGTGAGACTTTGCTAAACACTGAAGCTTTCTTT	CASSFSETLLNTEAFF
TRBV27	TRBJ1-6	NA	NA	TGTGCCAGCAGTCTTCCTAATTCACCCCTCCACTTT	CASSLPNSPLHF
TRBV6-1	TRBJ2-5	TRBD2	NA	TGTGCCAGCAGTGAAAGGTGGCGGGGGGCCCAGTACTTC	CASSERWRGAQYF
TRBV27	TRBJ1-2	NA	NA	TGTGCCAGCAGTCCCGCCCAGAGAGGGAACTATGGCTACACCTTC	CASSPAQRGNYGYTF
TRBV6-2/TRBV6-3	TRBJ1-5	NA	once	TGTGCCAGCAGCTCCGACGGAAATCAGCCCCAGCATTTT	CASSSDGNQPQHF
TRBV6-2/TRBV6-3	TRBJ2-1	NA	NA	TGTGCCAGCAGTCCCTCAAGCTCCTACAATGAGCAGTTCTTC	CASSPSSSYNEQFF